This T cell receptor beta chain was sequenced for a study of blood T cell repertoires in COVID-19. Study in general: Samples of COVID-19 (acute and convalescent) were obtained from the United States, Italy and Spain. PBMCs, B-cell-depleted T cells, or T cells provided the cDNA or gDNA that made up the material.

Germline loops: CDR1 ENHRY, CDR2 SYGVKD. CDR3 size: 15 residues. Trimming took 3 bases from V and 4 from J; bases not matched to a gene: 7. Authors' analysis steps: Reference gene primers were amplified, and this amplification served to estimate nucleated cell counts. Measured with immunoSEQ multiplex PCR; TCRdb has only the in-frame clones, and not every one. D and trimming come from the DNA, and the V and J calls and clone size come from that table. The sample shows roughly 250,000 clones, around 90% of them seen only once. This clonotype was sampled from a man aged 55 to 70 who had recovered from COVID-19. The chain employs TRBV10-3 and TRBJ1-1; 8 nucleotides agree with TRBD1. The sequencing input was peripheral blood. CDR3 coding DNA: TGTGCCATCAGTGAACGGACAGGGTGGGGCACTGAAGCTTTCTTT. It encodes CAISERTGWGTEAFF.